The sequence of this T cell receptor (beta chain) was determined in a study of blood T cell repertoires in COVID-19 (dated by TCRdb to the early 2020s). With respect to the entire study: Samples from collaborators originated in the United States, Italy and Spain and spanned both the acute and convalescent phases of COVID-19. The prospective study material was composed of cDNA or gDNA derived from T cells, B-cell-depleted T cells, or PBMCs. Subjects who had been exposed to COVID-19, were actively infected with it, or had recovered from it provided the deeply sampled blood TCRbeta repertoires that made up the dataset. A freely available public database, intended as a resource for researchers studying the immune response to SARS-CoV-2, is where the repertoires were released. Samples came from the ongoing ImmuneRACE study (first 160 participants) plus 1,254 subjects from 6 global collaborators. Sample metadata almost always included a de-identified subject ID, COVID-19 status, age in years and sex. Where available, HLA class I and class II types were taken from metadata supplied by the sample provider and were not determined by assay-based typing. Findings and caveats that apply to the study as a whole: Clinical and demographic metadata were provided uncurated, with the amount varying by source and participant.

A remark on this clone: Its antigen remains unidentified. No quality values exist for individual bases; no much larger clone is one base distant.

Including the terminal cysteine and phenylalanine, the CDR3 comprises 11 residues. Only the CDR3 part of the read is kept: 33 bases, read in frame from the first base. CDR1 MDHEN and CDR2 SYDVKM were looked up in the germline V gene. Between the V and J ends, shortened by 8 bases and 7 bases respectively, the junction contains 11 bases. TCRbeta CDR3 regions were amplified from genomic DNA by means of the immunoSEQ Assay, a bias-controlled multiplex PCR. In the authors' own workflow: Nucleated cell counts per sample were estimated from amplification of reference gene primers within the assay. To quantify the absolute abundance of each unique TCRbeta CDR3 rearrangement, sequence reads were collapsed and filtered. For each sample, productive Simpson clonality was calculated by taking the square root of Simpson's diversity index across productive rearrangements. TCRdb re-hosts the immuneACCESS table, in-frame sequences only. Its copies lack some clones; in the studies checked, an unresolved V gene accounts for under half of them, and the cause for the rest is not known. Clonal size and the V and J genes are those of that table, whereas D and trimming came from the DNA. Counted in this sample were 90,000 to 150,000 clones; approximately 81% of them appeared once. In total, the top ten clones hold about 4% of the sample.

Whole blood was collected in K2EDTA tubes by collaborating institutions according to the institutions' own protocols. For TCRbeta analysis, collaborator samples were shipped as frozen whole blood, as isolated PBMCs, or as DNA extracted from either sample type. This TCR was recovered from a woman over 75 with acute or convalescent COVID-19. Sequencing used peripheral blood. The sequence joins TRBV28 to TRBJ1-2; a tentative D call is TRBD1 (6 bases match). CDR3 loop: CASVGAFGYTF. The DNA is as follows: TGTGCCAGCGTGGGGGCTTTTGGCTACACCTTC.